The 29 T cell receptor beta chains reported below all come from one sample, sequenced in a study of Ad26.COV2.S vaccination and SARS-CoV-2 variants. This sample's treatment: 15 to 20 received Ad26.COV2.S at low or high dose, single or two shots; about 5 received placebo; per-sample allocation not given. Samples were taken on day 63 after the first vaccine or placebo injection. Sequencing used immunoSEQ multiplex PCR; TCRdb keeps in-frame clones, though not all of them. This sample has 350,000 to 500,000 clones; 90% occur once, and the top ten carry about 4.5%. Sample: peripheral blood, taken in a trial of Ad26.COV2.S vaccine versus placebo. The receptors originated from a person aged 18-65 years who received the Ad26.COV2.S COVID-19 vaccine or a placebo.

About this clone itself: The identical CDR3 is also encoded by other nucleotide sequences in the sample. V and J are TRBV4-2 and TRBJ2-6; D gene ambiguous. Trimming removed 1 base from V and 4 bases from J, with 5 bases in between. In germline, CDR1 is LGHNA, CDR2 YNFKEQ. This CDR3 is built from 14 residues. The CDR3 spells CASSQVSGANVLTF. CDR3 DNA sequence: TGTGCCAGCAGCCAAGTCTCAGGGGCCAACGTCCTGACTTTC.

The chain is built from TRBV6-5 and TRBJ2-7; perhaps TRBD1 as D (5 bases). The CDR3 spans 13 residues. CDR1 is MNHEY, CDR2 SVGAGI, per germline. V was cut by 6 bases and J by 0 bases, with 9 bases left in between. The CDR3 region has the DNA TGTGCCAGCAGCCCAGGGTTCTCCTACGAGCAGTACTTC. It specifies CASSPGFSYEQYF.

The chain has TRBV9 and TRBJ2-3; TRBD2 aligns across 7 bases. Germline CDR1 reads SGDLS; CDR2 reads YYNGEE. V trimming: 3 bases; J trimming: 4 bases; junction bases outside the gene matches: 20. There are 19 residues in the CDR3. The CDR3 sequence: CASSAPTSPSGGGADTQYF. Here the CDR3 DNA reads TGTGCCAGCAGCGCACCCACCTCCCCCTCGGGGGGAGGGGCAGATACGCAGTATTTT.

The chain couples TRBV25-1 to TRBJ1-4; no clear D. Germline V lookup: CDR1 MGHDK, CDR2 SYGVNS. V lost 1 base and J lost 7, with 10 bases in between. The CDR3 extends over 14 amino acids. As DNA, the CDR3 is TGTGCCAGCAGTGAATTTGGGATGAGTGAAAAACTGTTTTTT. Protein sequence: CASSEFGMSEKLFF.

The V and J genes are TRBV7-2 and TRBJ1-5, with 7 bases identical to TRBD1. The trim removed 5 bases at V and 3 bases at J, leaving 4 bases unmatched. This CDR3 spans 14 amino acids. Per germline, CDR1 SGHTA and CDR2 FQGNSA. Here the CDR3 DNA reads TGTGCCAGCAGCACGGACAGGTACAATCAGCCCCAGCATTTT. This gives the protein CASSTDRYNQPQHF.

The rearrangement joins TRBV5-1 to TRBJ2-1; D may be TRBD1 (7 bases). The CDR3 is 15 amino acids. Germline V gene data show CDR1 as SGHRS and CDR2 as YFSETQ. Trimming stripped 0 bases from V and 5 bases from J, with 12 bases between. CDR3 sequence: CASSLGGTANNEQFF. The CDR3, as DNA: TGCGCCAGCAGCTTGGGCGGGACAGCTAACAATGAGCAGTTCTTC.

The chain is built from TRBV9 and TRBJ1-2; the D gene is possibly TRBD1 (5 bases). Germline V lookup: CDR1 SGDLS, CDR2 YYNGEE. The V and J ends lost 0 bases and 4 bases respectively, with 16 bases between them. The length of the CDR3 is 16 residues. The DNA for the CDR3 is TGTGCCAGCAGCGTAGCTACGGGGGGTTTGGGCTATGGCTACACCTTC. It yields the protein CASSVATGGLGYGYTF. The variable domain in full, with the rest retrieved from reference TRBV9 and TRBJ1-2, is DSGVTQTPKHLITATGQRVTLRCSPRSGDLSVYWYQQSLDQGLQFLIQYYNGEERAKGNILERFSAQQFPDLHSELNLSSLELGDSALYFCASSVATGGLGYGYTFGSGTRLTVV.

The genes are TRBV5-1 and TRBJ2-7, with D possibly being TRBD1 (5 bases). With 2 bases removed from V and 1 base from J, the gap between germline ends came to 13 bases. The CDR3 has 15 residues. Germline V gives CDR1 SGHRS, CDR2 YFSETQ. In DNA, the CDR3 is TGCGCCAGCAGCTTCGACAGACCCCTGTCCTACGAGCAGTACTTC. It encodes CASSFDRPLSYEQYF.

The rearrangement uses TRBV5-5 and TRBJ2-7; possibly TRBD2 for D (5 bases). Germline CDR1 reads SGHKS; CDR2 reads YYEKEE (reference sequence). The CDR3 extends over 13 amino acids. Deletions cut 6 bases from V and 2 bases from J, with 12 bases between. The DNA for the CDR3 is TGTGCCAGCAACCTTCAGGAGGCCTACGAGCAGTACTTC. It is translated as CASNLQEAYEQYF.

This clone was found a few times. The chain is built from TRBV19 and TRBJ1-6; 7 nucleotides match TRBD1. Looked up from germline, CDR1 is LNHDA and CDR2 is SQIVND (reference sequence). The V and J ends lost 5 bases and 4 bases, in that order; junction bases with no gene match: 5. This CDR3 comprises 15 residues. The CDR3 DNA reads TGTGCCAGTAGTCCCGACAGGGTGTATAATTCACCCCTCCACTTT. Protein product: CASSPDRVYNSPLHF.

The chain has TRBV7-8 and TRBJ2-7; 9 bases agree with TRBD2. Losses at the gene ends were 1 base for V and 0 bases for J; bases not matched to a gene: 4. CDR1 is SGHVS and CDR2 is FQNEAQ in the germline V gene. The CDR3 extends over 16 amino acids. DNA of the CDR3: TGTGCCAGCAGCTTAGGGCTAGCGGGGAGCTCCTACGAGCAGTACTTC. Protein: CASSLGLAGSSYEQYF.

J is TRBJ1-5 and V is TRBV28, with D perhaps TRBD1 (5 bases). The germline V gene has CDR1 MDHEN and CDR2 SYDVKM. Trimming cost V 1 base and J 11 bases, with 12 bases left between them. This CDR3 spans 13 amino acids. CDR3 in DNA: TGTGCCAGCAGTTTATTGGGGGGGGTATCCCAGCATTTT. Amino acid sequence: CASSLLGGVSQHF.

The chain has TRBV19 and TRBJ2-7; 7 bases are shared with TRBD2. The CDR3 is 15 residues long. Trimming cost V 3 bases and J 2 bases; bases outside gene matches: 7. In germline, CDR1 is LNHDA, CDR2 SQIVND (reference sequence). CDR3 bases: TGTGCCAGTAGTATGGTCCCTAGCGGAGCCTACGAGCAGTACTTC. Its protein product is CASSMVPSGAYEQYF.

The rearrangement uses TRBV7-8 and TRBJ1-5, with D possibly being TRBD1 (6 bases). CDR3 length equals 16 residues. Trimming stripped 2 bases from V and 4 bases from J, with 15 bases between. In germline, CDR1 is SGHVS, CDR2 FQNEAQ. The CDR3 loop is CASSLSRQGGNQPQHF. The CDR3 nucleotides are TGTGCCAGCAGCTTATCCCGCCAAGGGGGGAATCAGCCCCAGCATTTT.

The genes are TRBV30 and TRBJ1-5; D not resolved. Germline V gene data show CDR1 as GTSNPN and CDR2 as SVGIG (reference sequence). V was shortened by 4 bases and J by 0 bases, with 10 bases between the two germline ends. CDR3 size: 14 residues. The CDR3 coding sequence is TGTGCCTGGAATACGGGCAGTAGCAATCAGCCCCAGCATTTT. This sequence encodes CAWNTGSSNQPQHF.

The V call is TRBV3-1 (or the pseudogene TRBV3-2), the J call TRBJ2-5; 11 bases are a match to TRBD2. Germline values: CDR1 LGHDT, CDR2 YNNKEL (reference sequence). The CDR3 consists of 14 residues. With V trimmed by 4 bases and J by 10 bases, 8 bases remained unmatched. CDR3 nucleotides: TGTGCCAGCAGCCTGAGACTAGCGGGATGGAACCAGTACTTC. It encodes CASSLRLAGWNQYF.

The chain carries TRBV5-8 and TRBJ2-2; D call uncertain. Germline values: CDR1 SGHTS, CDR2 YDEGEE. CDR3 length equals 15 residues. The germline V and J ends were trimmed by 4 bases and 3 bases, with 13 bases remaining between them. The CDR3 region is CASSHVTSHTGELFF. In DNA, the CDR3 is TGTGCCAGCAGCCACGTCACGTCACACACCGGGGAGCTGTTTTTT. Full variable domain (remainder filled in from reference TRBV5-8 and TRBJ2-2): EAGVTQSPTHLIKTRGQQATLRCSPISGHTSVYWYQQALGLGLQFLLWYDEGEERNRGNFPPRFSGRQFPNYSSELNVNALELEDSALYLCASSHVTSHTGELFFGEGSRLTVL.

A single count supports this clone. V gene TRBV25-1 combines with J gene TRBJ2-3; D is unclear. This CDR3 comprises 11 residues. The V gene's germline CDR1 is MGHDK and CDR2 SYGVNS. V dropped 4 bases and J dropped 5 bases, with 4 bases sitting between them. This CDR3 reads CASSGGDTQYF. CDR3 nucleotides: TGTGCCAGCAGTGGGGGAGATACGCAGTATTTT.

The V call is TRBV19, the J call TRBJ2-7; D is undetermined. The ends were cut back, 3 bases at V and 7 bases at J, with 16 bases in the middle. This CDR3 comprises 14 residues. Germline CDR1 reads LNHDA; CDR2 reads SQIVND (reference sequence). Here the CDR3 reads CASSMRTIPWEQYF. In DNA form, the CDR3 reads TGTGCCAGTAGTATGAGGACCATCCCTTGGGAGCAGTACTTC.

The V call is TRBV11-2, the J call TRBJ2-2; D is possibly TRBD1 (5 bases). Between the trimmed V and J ends, which lost 5 bases and 3 bases, there was a span of 16 bases. Germline lookup yields CDR1 SGHAT and CDR2 FQNNGV. The CDR3 spans 16 residues. In DNA form, the CDR3 reads TGTGCCAGCAGCCAACCCGGCCGCAGGGACACCGGGGAGCTGTTTTTT. Amino acid sequence: CASSQPGRRDTGELFF.

The chain employs TRBV6-7 and TRBJ2-1, with D maybe TRBD2 (6 bases). TRBV6-7 is marked as an open reading frame, function uncertain. CDR3 length: 15 amino acids. V lost 6 bases to trimming and J lost 2 bases, with 14 bases between them. The CDR3 nucleotides read TGTGCCAGCAGAACGACCGGGGGAACCTACAATGAGCAGTTCTTC. Encoded protein: CASRTTGGTYNEQFF.

The V call is TRBV18, the J call TRBJ2-7, with 9 bases lining up with TRBD2. The V and J ends lost 4 bases and 6 bases, in that order; junction bases with no gene match: 7. This CDR3 has 14 amino acids. The germline V gene encodes CDR1 KGHSH and CDR2 LQKENI. The CDR3 DNA reads TGTGCCAGCTCACTTATTAGCGGGAGTGGCGAGCAGTACTTC. Its translation is CASSLISGSGEQYF.

The gene calls are TRBV9 and TRBJ2-7; the match to TRBD1 covers 9 bases. Germline V gives CDR1 SGDLS, CDR2 YYNGEE. This CDR3 has 15 residues. The V and J ends lost 4 bases and 5 bases, in that order; junction bases with no gene match: 10. Written as DNA, the CDR3 is TGTGCCAGCAGCCCGACCGGGACAGGGACTCACGAGCAGTACTTC. Translation gives CASSPTGTGTHEQYF. The entire variable domain, with the rest obtained from reference TRBV9 and TRBJ2-7, is as follows: DSGVTQTPKHLITATGQRVTLRCSPRSGDLSVYWYQQSLDQGLQFLIQYYNGEERAKGNILERFSAQQFPDLHSELNLSSLELGDSALYFCASSPTGTGTHEQYFGPGTRLTVT.

This chain uses TRBV11-2 with TRBJ1-3; a weak D match, TRBD1 (5 bases). The CDR3 sequence is 16 residues long. The V and J ends lost 5 bases and 2 bases respectively, with 16 bases between them. Germline V gene lookup returns CDR1 SGHAT and CDR2 FQNNGV. CDR3 sequence: CASSRNGGVPGNTIYF. The DNA of the CDR3 is TGTGCCAGCAGCCGAAATGGAGGGGTTCCTGGAAACACCATATATTTT. The entire variable domain, with the rest obtained from reference TRBV11-2 and TRBJ1-3, is as follows: EAGVAQSPRYKIIEKRQSVAFWCNPISGHATLYWYQQILGQGPKLLIQFQNNGVVDDSQLPKDRFSAERLKGVDSTLKIQPAKLEDSAVYLCASSRNGGVPGNTIYFGEGSWLTVV.

The chain carries TRBV4-3 and TRBJ1-2, with 8 bases matching TRBD1. Unmatched junction bases numbered 10, after V lost 3 bases and J lost 4 bases. Germline V gene data show CDR1 as LGHNA and CDR2 as YSLEER. There are 16 residues in the CDR3. As DNA, the CDR3 is TGCGCCAGCAGCCAGACGATAGGGACAGGCCTCTATGGCTACACCTTC. Translating it yields CASSQTIGTGLYGYTF.

J is TRBJ2-1 and V is TRBV28, with D perhaps assigned TRBD1 or TRBD2 (5 bases each). Per germline, CDR1 MDHEN and CDR2 SYDVKM. The CDR3 is 12 amino acids. V lost 7 bases and J lost 6, with 10 bases in between. CDR3 DNA sequence: TGTGCCAGCAATTTGGGGGTCAATGAGCAGTTCTTC. It translates to CASNLGVNEQFF.

The chain is built from TRBV10-3 and TRBJ2-3; no firm D call. The V gene's germline CDR1 is ENHRY and CDR2 SYGVKD. This CDR3 region has 15 residues. Trimming took 4 bases from V and 0 from J, leaving 11 bases between them. The CDR3 spells CAISVGSSSTDTQYF. DNA of the CDR3: TGTGCCATCAGTGTTGGTAGCAGTAGCACAGATACGCAGTATTTT.

Many counts were recorded for this clone. This rearrangement joins TRBV19 to TRBJ2-5; no firm D call. Germline loops: CDR1 LNHDA, CDR2 SQIVND (reference sequence). Trimming took 10 bases from V and 10 from J, leaving 19 bases between them. The CDR3 totals 12 residues. CDR3 protein: CATQSPLQFQYF. The CDR3 DNA reads TGTGCCACCCAGAGTCCGTTGCAGTTCCAGTACTTC.

The V and J genes are TRBV2 and TRBJ1-3; D is unresolved. Trimming pared 8 bases from V and 0 bases from J, leaving 14 bases between. The CDR3 consists of 15 residues. In germline, CDR1 is SNHLY, CDR2 FYNNEI. The CDR3 DNA reads as TGTGCCAGCTATCAAGGCTCGGGCTCTGGAAACACCATATATTTT. Translating gives CASYQGSGSGNTIYF. The variable domain in full, with the rest retrieved from reference TRBV2 and TRBJ1-3, is EPEVTQTPSHQVTQMGQEVILRCVPISNHLYFYWYRQILGQKVEFLVSFYNNEISEKSEIFDDQFSVERPDGSNFTLKIRSTKLEDSAMYFCASYQGSGSGNTIYFGEGSWLTVV.